The 13 T cell receptor beta chains reported below all come from one sample, sequenced in a study of blood T cell repertoires in COVID-19. The method was immunoSEQ multiplex PCR; TCRdb's version includes in-frame clones alone and lacks a portion of them. The sample lists approximately 97,000 clones, around 88% occurring once. The sequencing sample was made of peripheral blood. The receptors here all came from a man aged 50 to 59 with COVID-19, enrolled during active disease.

The rearrangement uses TRBV11-1 and TRBJ1-5; 9 bases fit TRBD1. CDR1 is SGHAT and CDR2 is FQDESV in the germline V gene (reference sequence). The V and J ends lost 5 bases and 8 bases, in that order; junction bases with no gene match: 10. The CDR3 has 15 amino acids. This CDR3 reads CASSLGTGSSEPQHF. The CDR3 DNA reads TGTGCCAGCAGCCTCGGGACAGGGTCCTCGGAGCCCCAGCATTTT.

The chain uses TRBV3-1 (or the pseudogene TRBV3-2) and TRBJ1-2; 8 positions match TRBD1. Trimming removed 0 bases from V and 5 bases from J; junction bases left unmatched: 11. The CDR3 has 17 residues. CDR1 is LGHDT, CDR2 YNNKEL, per germline (reference sequence). CDR3 residues: CASSQDQGAPLKYGYTF. DNA of the CDR3: TGTGCCAGCAGCCAAGATCAGGGGGCCCCGCTAAAGTATGGCTACACCTTC.

V gene TRBV7-6 combines with J gene TRBJ2-5, with D possibly TRBD1 on 6 matching bases. The CDR3 spans 16 residues. The germline gives CDR1 SGHVS, CDR2 FNYEAQ. Trimming shortened V by 3 bases and J by 4 bases, and 18 bases separated the two germline ends. CDR3 sequence reads: CASSFSAEGRGETQYF. The CDR3 coding sequence is TGTGCCAGCAGCTTTTCGGCCGAGGGCAGGGGAGAGACCCAGTACTTC. The full variable domain, rest sourced from reference TRBV7-6 and TRBJ2-5, is GAGVSQSPRYKVTKRGQDVALRCDPISGHVSLYWYRQALGQGPEFLTYFNYEAQQDKSGLPNDRFSAERPEGSISTLTIQRTEQRDSAMYRCASSFSAEGRGETQYFGPGTRLLVL.

The chain uses TRBV15 and TRBJ2-1; TRBD1 matches at 7 bases. Germline loops: CDR1 LNHNV, CDR2 YYDKDF (reference sequence). This CDR3 is 16 amino acids long. The V and J ends lost 2 bases and 0 bases, in that order; junction bases with no gene match: 4. The CDR3 DNA is TGTGCCACCAGCAGACAGGGGGAAGGCTCCTACAATGAGCAGTTCTTC. Amino acid sequence: CATSRQGEGSYNEQFF.

The chain joins TRBV11-2 to TRBJ1-2, with 7 bases that match TRBD1. The CDR3 consists of 16 residues. V shed 1 base and J 4 bases; nucleotides not matched to a gene: 9. In germline, CDR1 is SGHAT, CDR2 FQNNGV. DNA for the CDR3: TGTGCCAGCAGCTTAGGTGCGACAGGGTGGCTCTATGGCTACACCTTC. Amino acids: CASSLGATGWLYGYTF.

The rearrangement links TRBV7-9 to TRBJ1-3, with TRBD1 identical over 9 bases. J gave up 3 bases and V 5 bases, and 8 bases lay outside the gene matches. The CDR3 contains 16 residues. Looked up from germline, CDR1 is SEHNR and CDR2 is FQNEAQ (reference sequence). CDR3 protein: CASSTRQGVDGNTIYF. In DNA, the CDR3 is TGTGCCAGCAGCACTCGACAGGGGGTAGATGGAAACACCATATATTTT.

The chain combines TRBV4-3 with TRBJ2-5; 7 nucleotides line up with TRBD1. The CDR3 is 15 amino acids. Germline CDR1 reads LGHNA; CDR2 reads YSLEER. The V segment lost 3 bases and the J segment 4 bases; nucleotides outside the gene matches: 8. CDR3 nucleotide sequence: TGCGCCAGCAGCCAGAACAGGGGTCGGGGAGAGACCCAGTACTTC. This codes for CASSQNRGRGETQYF.

V gene TRBV7-2 combines with J gene TRBJ2-5, with D unresolved. The CDR3 spans 13 residues. Trimming removed 2 bases at V and 1 base at J, with 5 bases between. Germline CDR1 and CDR2: SGHTA and FQGNSA. The CDR3 DNA sequence: TGTGCCAGCAGCTTAACGCGCCAAGAGACCCAGTACTTC. It codes for CASSLTRQETQYF.

This clone was recorded a few times. CDR3 nucleotides: TGTGCCAGTAGGGGTGGGGCACGAACTAATGAAAAACTGTTTTTT. This sequence encodes CASRGGARTNEKLFF. V usage is TRBV19 and J usage is TRBJ1-4, with a possible D match to TRBD1 (5 bases). Germline loops: CDR1 LNHDA, CDR2 SQIVND (reference sequence). V lost 6 bases to trimming and J lost 1 base, with 12 bases between them. The CDR3 has 15 amino acids. Full variable domain (rest looked up from reference TRBV19 and TRBJ1-4): DGGITQSPKYLFRKEGQNVTLSCEQNLNHDAMYWYRQDPGQGLRLIYYSQIVNDFQKGDIAEGYSVSREKKESFPLTVTSAQKNPTAFYLCASRGGARTNEKLFFGSGTQLSVL.

The V call is TRBV28, the J call TRBJ2-3, with 8 bases identical to TRBD2. Germline V gives CDR1 MDHEN, CDR2 SYDVKM. The CDR3 totals 15 residues. Unmatched junction bases numbered 10, after V lost 8 bases and J lost 3 bases. The CDR3 nucleotides are TGTGCCAGCCGCGTCCGTCCGGGGGGGACAGATACGCAGTATTTT. This sequence encodes CASRVRPGGTDTQYF.

This clone was detected once. The rearrangement uses TRBV27 and TRBJ1-3; the D gene is possibly TRBD1 (6 bases). Germline V gene lookup returns CDR1 MNHEY and CDR2 SMNVEV (reference sequence). V dropped 6 bases and J dropped 1 base, with 10 bases sitting between them. This CDR3 comprises 14 residues. This CDR3 reads CASRTGSSGNTIYF. The CDR3 DNA reads as TGTGCCAGCAGAACAGGGAGTTCTGGAAACACCATATATTTT.

Only one count was recorded for this clone. The chain links TRBV15 to TRBJ2-4, with 14 positions matching TRBD2. Germline V lookup: CDR1 LNHNV, CDR2 YYDKDF (reference sequence). V dropped 5 bases and J dropped 6; count of bases not matched to a gene: 6. The CDR3 is 16 amino acids. The DNA of the CDR3 is TGTGCCACCAGCGGACCGGGGACTAGCGGGGGAAACATTCAGTACTTC. It encodes CATSGPGTSGGNIQYF.

This sequence joins TRBV10-3 and TRBJ1-2; D not resolved. With 0 bases removed from V and 4 bases from J, the gap between germline ends came to 9 bases. This CDR3 region has 14 residues. Germline loops: CDR1 ENHRY, CDR2 SYGVKD. CDR3 in amino acids: CAISESPDTYGYTF. CDR3 bases: TGTGCCATCAGTGAGTCCCCAGACACCTATGGCTACACCTTC.